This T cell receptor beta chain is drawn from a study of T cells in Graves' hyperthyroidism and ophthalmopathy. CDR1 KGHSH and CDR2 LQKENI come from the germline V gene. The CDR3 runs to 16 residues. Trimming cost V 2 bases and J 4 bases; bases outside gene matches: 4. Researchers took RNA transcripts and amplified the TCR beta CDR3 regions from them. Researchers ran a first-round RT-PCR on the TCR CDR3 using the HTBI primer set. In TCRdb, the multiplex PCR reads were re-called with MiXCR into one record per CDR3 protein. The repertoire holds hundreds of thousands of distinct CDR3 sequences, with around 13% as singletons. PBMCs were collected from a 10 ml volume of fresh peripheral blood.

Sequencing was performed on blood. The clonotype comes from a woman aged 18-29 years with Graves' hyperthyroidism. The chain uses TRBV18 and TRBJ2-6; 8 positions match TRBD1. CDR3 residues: CASSPVRGPGANVLTF. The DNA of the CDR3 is TGTGCCAGCTCACCAGTCAGGGGGCCCGGGGCCAACGTCCTGACTTTC.